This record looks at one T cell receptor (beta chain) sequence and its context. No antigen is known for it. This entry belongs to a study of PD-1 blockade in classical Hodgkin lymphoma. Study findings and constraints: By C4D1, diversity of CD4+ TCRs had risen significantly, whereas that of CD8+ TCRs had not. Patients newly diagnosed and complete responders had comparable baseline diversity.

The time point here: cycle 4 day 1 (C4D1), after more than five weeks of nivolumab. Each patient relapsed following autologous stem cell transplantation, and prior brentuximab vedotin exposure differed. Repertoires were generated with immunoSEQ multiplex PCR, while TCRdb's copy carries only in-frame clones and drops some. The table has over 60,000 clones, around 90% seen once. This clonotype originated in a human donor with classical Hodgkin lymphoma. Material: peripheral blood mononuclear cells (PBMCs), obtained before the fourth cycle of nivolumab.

The DNA for the CDR3 is TGTGCCAGTATTCGGGATAAGAGCTCCTACAATGAGCAGTTCTTC. Its translation is CASIRDKSSYNEQFF. This chain joins TRBV19 and TRBJ2-1; possible D gene TRBD2, 5 bases. Between the trimmed V and J ends, which lost 7 bases and 0 bases, there was a span of 13 bases. The CDR3 consists of 15 residues. Germline V CDR1 and CDR2: LNHDA, SQIVND (reference sequence).